The 26 T cell receptor beta chains below all came from one sample that was sequenced in a study of cytomegalovirus exposure and HLA in healthy donors. The PCR made use of 60 Vbeta and 13 Jbeta primers. Assay: immunoSEQ multiplex PCR; the TCRdb copy retains only in-frame clones and omits some. This sample has some 100,000 clones, with approximately 81% found just once. The source material was PBMCs. These receptors were collected from a male donor in good health and CMV-seropositive.

The chain couples TRBV4-1 to TRBJ1-4, with 8 bases identical to TRBD1. V lost 11 bases and J lost 5; bases outside the gene matches: 7. Germline V gene data show CDR1 as MGHRA and CDR2 as YSYEKL. This CDR3 region has 13 residues. The CDR3: CAGQGAQNEKLFF. The CDR3 DNA follows: TGCGCCGGGCAGGGGGCGCAAAATGAAAAACTGTTTTTT.

This clone was counted a single time. The chain joins TRBV4-1 to TRBJ2-7, with D maybe TRBD2 (5 bases). CDR1 and CDR2 from the germline V gene are MGHRA and YSYEKL. The CDR3 covers 14 residues. V was shortened by 1 base and J by 1 base, with 8 bases between the two germline ends. The DNA of the CDR3 is TGCGCCAGCAGCCAAGGGACTCAATCCTACGAGCAGTACTTC. Translation gives CASSQGTQSYEQYF.

The gene calls are TRBV18 and TRBJ1-1; no clear D. V lost 0 bases to trimming and J lost 4 bases, with 9 bases between them. Germline assignment: CDR1 KGHSH and CDR2 LQKENI. The CDR3 spans 14 residues. The CDR3 region has the DNA TGTGCCAGCTCACCACCACCCGGGGTCACTGAAGCTTTCTTT. Residues: CASSPPPGVTEAFF.

The chain employs TRBV19 and TRBJ1-1; the D gene is possibly TRBD1 (6 bases). The germline V gene encodes CDR1 LNHDA and CDR2 SQIVND (reference sequence). The CDR3 length is 17 residues. V gave up 4 bases and J gave up 1 base, with 19 bases separating them. The CDR3 reads CASSTPHRGGPNTEAFF. In DNA form, the CDR3 reads TGTGCCAGTAGTACCCCTCATAGGGGGGGCCCGAACACTGAAGCTTTCTTT.

This clone was picked up a small number of times. The chain couples TRBV5-1 to TRBJ1-1, with TRBD1 matching over 9 bases. Germline CDR1 SGHRS, CDR2 YFSETQ. CDR3 length equals 14 residues. The J segment lost 5 bases and the V segment lost 4 bases, leaving 6 bases of the junction unmatched. The CDR3 nucleotides read TGCGCCAGCAGCACTGCCGGGACAGGGACTGAAGCTTTCTTT. Protein product: CASSTAGTGTEAFF.

The chain links TRBV29-1 to TRBJ2-7, with 9 bases matching TRBD2. This CDR3 region has 14 residues. Germline CDR1 reads SQVTM; CDR2 reads ANQGSEA. Trimming at V came to 4 bases and at J to 3 bases, leaving 7 bases not matched to a gene. This chain's CDR3 is CSVGFAGGGYEQYF. The CDR3 DNA reads TGCAGCGTTGGGTTTGCGGGGGGGGGCTACGAGCAGTACTTC.

This clone is a singleton in its sample. The V and J genes are TRBV6-1 and TRBJ2-7, with 7 bases aligning to TRBD2. This CDR3 comprises 13 residues. Germline V gene sequence: CDR1 MNHNS, CDR2 SASEGT. Germline trimming cut 10 bases from V and 7 bases from J; bases unmatched to any gene: 13. The CDR3 sequence: CATYAGTIGEQYF. CDR3 DNA sequence: TGTGCCACCTACGCCGGGACTATAGGGGAGCAGTACTTC.

The genes are TRBV19 and TRBJ2-2, with TRBD2 matching over 8 bases. Germline trimming cut 5 bases from V and 1 base from J; bases unmatched to any gene: 12. Germline V lookup: CDR1 LNHDA, CDR2 SQIVND (reference sequence). The CDR3 sequence is 18 residues long. This CDR3 is CASSSHLAGWRNTGELFF. The CDR3 region has the DNA TGTGCCAGTAGTTCACACTTAGCGGGGTGGAGGAACACCGGGGAGCTGTTTTTT. The entire variable domain, with the rest obtained from reference TRBV19 and TRBJ2-2, is as follows: DGGITQSPKYLFRKEGQNVTLSCEQNLNHDAMYWYRQDPGQGLRLIYYSQIVNDFQKGDIAEGYSVSREKKESFPLTVTSAQKNPTAFYLCASSSHLAGWRNTGELFFGEGSRLTVL.

The V and J genes are TRBV20-1 and TRBJ2-1, with TRBD1 matching over 9 bases. This CDR3 comprises 11 residues. Per the germline V gene, CDR1 is DFQATT and CDR2 is SNEGSKA (reference sequence). J lost 9 bases, V lost 4 bases, and 1 base had no gene match. CDR3 protein: CSATTGGEQFF. The CDR3 DNA reads as TGCAGTGCTACGACAGGGGGTGAGCAGTTCTTC.

The chain couples TRBV7-3 to TRBJ1-6; 8 bases line up with TRBD1. The CDR3 totals 15 residues. J was trimmed by 10 bases and V by 0 bases; bases with no gene match: 5. Germline CDR1 reads SGHTA; CDR2 reads FQGTGA. CDR3 loop: CASSLTRDRSSPLHF. CDR3 DNA sequence: TGTGCCAGCAGCTTAACTCGGGACAGGTCCTCACCCCTCCACTTT.

J is TRBJ2-1 and V is TRBV11-3; 10 bases align to TRBD2. J gave up 0 bases and V 4 bases, and 15 bases lay outside the gene matches. CDR1 and CDR2 (germline): SGHNT, YENEEA. This CDR3 contains 20 residues. Written as DNA, the CDR3 is TGTGCCAGCAGCTCGAGCTTTAGCGGGGGGCCCCAGAGCTCCTACAATGAGCAGTTCTTC. It yields the protein CASSSSFSGGPQSSYNEQFF.

This chain links TRBV7-8 with TRBJ1-2; the D gene is possibly TRBD1 (6 bases). The CDR3 extends over 15 amino acids. With 5 bases removed from V and 0 bases from J, the gap between germline ends came to 13 bases. Germline lookup yields CDR1 SGHVS and CDR2 FQNEAQ. CDR3 in DNA: TGTGCCAGCAGCCGCATGGACAGTTCTAACTATGGCTACACCTTC. As protein: CASSRMDSSNYGYTF.

The rearrangement joins TRBV2 to TRBJ2-3, with no clear D. Per the germline V gene, CDR1 is SNHLY and CDR2 is FYNNEI. The CDR3 contains 14 residues. The V end lost 8 bases, the J end lost 1 base, and 13 bases lay between the germline ends. Here the CDR3 DNA reads TGTGCCAGCCGTCCGCAAGCCGGCACAGATACGCAGTATTTT. It yields the protein CASRPQAGTDTQYF.

In its sample, this clone was seen once. The chain carries TRBV29-1 and TRBJ2-5; possible D gene TRBD2, 6 bases. CDR3 length equals 12 residues. V lost 3 bases to trimming and J lost 5 bases, with 10 bases between them. Per the germline V gene, CDR1 is SQVTM and CDR2 is ANQGSEA. CDR3 protein: CSVDSSDETQYF. Written as DNA, the CDR3 is TGCAGCGTTGACTCTAGCGACGAGACCCAGTACTTC.

This rearrangement joins TRBV19 to TRBJ1-2; D might be TRBD1 (5 bases). This CDR3 contains 14 residues. Germline V gene data show CDR1 as LNHDA and CDR2 as SQIVND (reference sequence). Trimming removed 3 bases from V and 3 bases from J, with 11 bases in between. The DNA of the CDR3 is TGTGCCAGTAGTATCCTGGGACTCGACTATGGCTACACCTTC. Translating it yields CASSILGLDYGYTF.

V gene TRBV20-1 combines with J gene TRBJ2-5; D gene uncertain. Germline loops: CDR1 DFQATT, CDR2 SNEGSKA (reference sequence). The CDR3 totals 11 residues. Trimming took 5 bases from V and 5 from J, leaving 9 bases between them. The CDR3 DNA follows: TGCAGTGCTCCACTTGAGGAGACCCAGTACTTC. It codes for CSAPLEETQYF.

The genes are TRBV15 and TRBJ2-5; 8 bases are a match to TRBD1. The CDR3 is 15 residues long. Germline values: CDR1 LNHNV, CDR2 YYDKDF (reference sequence). Unmatched junction bases numbered 7, after V lost 5 bases and J lost 2 bases. The CDR3 spells CATSVAGTGQETQYF. CDR3 coding DNA: TGTGCCACCAGCGTAGCCGGGACAGGACAAGAGACCCAGTACTTC.

Written as DNA, the CDR3 is TGTGCCAGCAGTTACGCCGTGGACAGGGGGACCGGGGAGCTGTTTTTT. Translated: CASSYAVDRGTGELFF. V usage is TRBV6-5 and J usage is TRBJ2-2; 10 positions match TRBD1. The CDR3 is made up of 16 amino acids. With 2 bases clipped from V and 5 bases from J, the junction kept 5 bases outside the gene matches. Germline V gene lookup returns CDR1 MNHEY and CDR2 SVGAGI.

This chain connects TRBV10-3 to TRBJ2-2; TRBD1 aligns across 10 bases. V shed 5 bases, J shed 5 bases, and the junction held 8 bases outside the gene matches. CDR3 length: 16 residues. The V gene's germline CDR1 is ENHRY and CDR2 SYGVKD. As DNA, the CDR3 is TGTGCCATCAGTTTCCGGGACAGGGGTACGACCGGGGAGCTGTTTTTT. Its protein product is CAISFRDRGTTGELFF.

Worth noting for this clone: One junction end does not reproduce the germline sequence, and a read error may be involved. V and J are TRBV4-3 and TRBJ2-1; D gene unclear. CDR3 length equals 13 residues. Germline assignment: CDR1 LGHNA and CDR2 YSLEER. CDR3 bases: TGCGCCAGCAGTCAAGCACTCTTCAATGAGCAGTTCTTC. Amino acid sequence: CASSQALFNEQFF.

The chain carries TRBV2 and TRBJ2-5; no definite D call. Germline CDR1 SNHLY, CDR2 FYNNEI. The ends were cut back, 7 bases at V and 3 bases at J, with 12 bases in the middle. The length of the CDR3 is 13 residues. The CDR3 protein is CASKFGGEETQYF. The CDR3 DNA sequence: TGTGCCAGCAAATTCGGCGGTGAAGAGACCCAGTACTTC. The whole variable domain, remainder taken from reference TRBV2 and TRBJ2-5, is EPEVTQTPSHQVTQMGQEVILRCVPISNHLYFYWYRQILGQKVEFLVSFYNNEISEKSEIFDDQFSVERPDGSNFTLKIRSTKLEDSAMYFCASKFGGEETQYFGPGTRLLVL.

This sequence joins TRBV7-8 and TRBJ2-4; weak D call: TRBD1 (5 bases). V was clipped by 5 bases and J by 10 bases, with 24 bases between them. CDR3 length: 16 residues. Per germline, CDR1 SGHVS and CDR2 FQNEAQ. CDR3 nucleotides: TGTGCCAGCAGCCCTATCAGGGCACCCCAACCCCGGATTCAGTACTTC. As protein: CASSPIRAPQPRIQYF.

In DNA form, the CDR3 reads TGTGCCAGCAGCCCAGACAGGGACTATGGCTACACCTTC. It codes for CASSPDRDYGYTF. J is TRBJ1-2 and V is TRBV11-2; 7 nucleotides agree with TRBD1. The V gene end was trimmed by 5 bases and the J gene end by 3 bases; junction bases not matched to a gene: 3. The V gene's germline CDR1 is SGHAT and CDR2 FQNNGV. The CDR3 has 13 residues.

The chain uses TRBV27 and TRBJ1-1, with 10 nucleotides matching TRBD1. Per germline, CDR1 MNHEY and CDR2 SMNVEV (reference sequence). The CDR3 covers 16 residues. The ends lost 1 base at V and 0 bases at J; junction bases unmatched: 2. The CDR3 spells CASSLLTGGMNTEAFF. CDR3 DNA: TGTGCCAGCAGTTTATTGACAGGGGGCATGAACACTGAAGCTTTCTTT.

The CDR3: CASSVESMATNEKLFF. In DNA, the CDR3 is TGTGCCAGCAGTGTAGAGAGCATGGCAACTAATGAAAAACTGTTTTTT. The rearrangement links TRBV2 to TRBJ1-4; D gene uncertain. The CDR3 sequence is 16 residues long. Germline CDR1 reads SNHLY; CDR2 reads FYNNEI. The V end was cut by 4 bases, the J end by 0 bases, with 12 bases between. Combining the CDR3 with reference TRBV2 and TRBJ1-4 gives the whole variable domain EPEVTQTPSHQVTQMGQEVILRCVPISNHLYFYWYRQILGQKVEFLVSFYNNEISEKSEIFDDQFSVERPDGSNFTLKIRSTKLEDSAMYFCASSVESMATNEKLFFGSGTQLSVL.

The V call is TRBV27, the J call TRBJ2-3; 9 nucleotides align to TRBD1. The germline CDR1 and CDR2 sequences are MNHEY and SMNVEV (reference sequence). The CDR3 has 16 amino acids. The J segment lost 3 bases and the V segment lost 5 bases, leaving 9 bases of the junction unmatched. The CDR3: CASSLTGTGYTDTQYF. In nucleotides, the CDR3 is TGTGCCAGCAGTCTAACCGGGACAGGGTATACAGATACGCAGTATTTT.